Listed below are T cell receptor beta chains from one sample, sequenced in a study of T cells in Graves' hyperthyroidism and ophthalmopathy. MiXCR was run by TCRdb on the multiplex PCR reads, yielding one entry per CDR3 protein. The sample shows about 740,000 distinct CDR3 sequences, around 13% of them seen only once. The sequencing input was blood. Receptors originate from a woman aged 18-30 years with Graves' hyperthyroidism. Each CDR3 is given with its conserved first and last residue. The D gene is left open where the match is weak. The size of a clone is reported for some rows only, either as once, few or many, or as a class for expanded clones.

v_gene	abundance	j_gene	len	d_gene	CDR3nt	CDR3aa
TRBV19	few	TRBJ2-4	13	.	TGTGCCAGTAGTAGGCAGGGCAAGCACATTCAGTACTTC	CASSRQGKHIQYF
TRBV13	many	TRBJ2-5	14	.	TGTGCCAGCAGCTTAGCGGGGCAGTGGGAGACCCAGTACTTC	CASSLAGQWETQYF
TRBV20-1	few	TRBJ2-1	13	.	TGCAGTGCCCTAGTCGCGAGTTACAATGAGCAGTTCTTC	CSALVASYNEQFF
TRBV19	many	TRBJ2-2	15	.	TGTGCCAGTCATACGACAGGCGTGAACACCGGGGAGCTGTTTTTT	CASHTTGVNTGELFF
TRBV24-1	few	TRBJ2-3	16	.	TGTGCCACCAGTGATTTGTCAGGGGTTGGCACAGATACGCAGTATTTT	CATSDLSGVGTDTQYF
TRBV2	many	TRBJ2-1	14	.	TGTGCCAGCAGTCCGGTTAGGGGCGTGGGGGAGCAGTTCTTC	CASSPVRGVGEQFF
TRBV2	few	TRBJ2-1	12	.	TGTGCCAGCGGGGGGTTCAGCAATGAGCAGTTCTTC	CASGGFSNEQFF
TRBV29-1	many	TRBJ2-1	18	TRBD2	TGCAGCGTTGAAGACTGGTCTAGCGGGAGGCTTTTCCTTAATGAGCAGTTCTTC	CSVEDWSSGRLFLNEQFF
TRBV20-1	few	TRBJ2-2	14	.	TGCAGTGCTTGGGGCGGGTCGGGCACCGGGGAGCTGTTTTTT	CSAWGGSGTGELFF
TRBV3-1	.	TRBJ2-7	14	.	TGTGCCAGCAGCACGCGGGACGGGGTCTACGAGCAGTACTTC	CASSTRDGVYEQYF
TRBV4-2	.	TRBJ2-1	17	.	TGTGCCAGCAGCCAAGATAGAAGATTAGCGGTCTACAATGAGCAGTTCTTC	CASSQDRRLAVYNEQFF
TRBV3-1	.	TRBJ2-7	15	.	TGTGCCAGCAGCCATACCAACAGGAAAAGGCCCGAGCAGTACTTC	CASSHTNRKRPEQYF
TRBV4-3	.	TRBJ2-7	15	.	TGCGCCAGCAGCGCCGCAAGGGGCCCATTCTACGAGCAGTACTTC	CASSAARGPFYEQYF
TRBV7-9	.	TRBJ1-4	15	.	TGTGCCAGCAGCTTGACCGGGGGCGGTTACGAAAAACTGTTTTTT	CASSLTGGGYEKLFF
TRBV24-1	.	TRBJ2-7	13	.	TGTGCCACTCCGAGCCCGGGGGCCTACGAGCAGTACTTC	CATPSPGAYEQYF
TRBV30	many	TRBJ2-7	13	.	TGTGCCTGGAGTGTATCTCTGGCCTACGAGCAGTACTTC	CAWSVSLAYEQYF
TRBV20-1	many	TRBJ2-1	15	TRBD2	TGCAGTGCTAGCGGAGCGGGAGGGCCCAACCCTGAGCAGTTCTTC	CSASGAGGPNPEQFF
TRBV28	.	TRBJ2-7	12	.	TGTGCCAGCCTCGTTTTGGGGGGCGAGCAGTACTTC	CASLVLGGEQYF
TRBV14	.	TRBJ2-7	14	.	TGTGCCAGCAGCCAAGATCTGGGGGTCTACGAGCAGTACTTC	CASSQDLGVYEQYF
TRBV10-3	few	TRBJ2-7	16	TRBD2	TGTGCCATCAGACCGGCCCTAGCGGGACAGTTCTACGAGCAGTACTTC	CAIRPALAGQFYEQYF